Sequencing of this TCR beta chain was carried out in a study of graft-versus-host responses after intestinal transplantation (dated by TCRdb to about 2021). A note on the overall study: Multivisceral, liver-intestinal, or isolated intestinal transplants were received by the recipients. Rather than being sequenced by the commercial service, samples from three later patients were sequenced in-house on an Illumina MiSeq and processed with MiXCR. Every recipient was given anti-thymocyte globulin induction, followed by 3 to 4 years of maintenance tacrolimus and steroids. A peak of at least 4% donor T cells among recipient peripheral blood mononuclear cells was the definition used for donor T cell macrochimerism. The cohort enrolled under 30 intestinal transplant recipients, one of whom was a retransplant, and a few patients without pretransplant specimens were excluded. To identify alloreactive clones, pre-transplant mixed lymphocyte reaction products were sequenced and then compared with unstimulated pre-transplant donor and recipient T cells. After intestinal transplantation, graft-versus-host and host-versus-graft alloreactive T cell clones were followed in the graft, circulation and bone marrow using bulk TCR-beta CDR3 sequencing. Results the study describes overall, beyond this receptor: GvH clones were detected in recipient bone marrow, and some appeared earlier in ileal mucosa or blood, consistent with an intestinal mucosal origin. Early after transplant, peak levels of circulating GvH clones were associated with declines in HvG clones. Patients with donor T cell macrochimerism had high GvH to HvG T cell clonal ratios in their allografts. The conclusions were limited by the relatively low number and heterogeneity of the intestinal transplant patients.

Receptor amplification or capture employed the immunoSEQ multiplex PCR assay. For most patients, genomic DNA was isolated with the Qiagen DNeasy Blood and Tissue Kit and shipped frozen to Adaptive Biotechnologies for TCR sequencing. High-throughput TCR-beta CDR3 sequencing of genomic DNA from most patients was performed by Adaptive Biotechnologies. Under the source paper's analysis protocol: Adaptive's ImmunoSEQ software was the source of the TCR sequencing data for 15 to 20 patients, while a few other patients were processed with MiXCR and VDJtools. To correct CD4 versus CD8 sorting errors, any sequence found in both subsets at a frequency ratio below 5:1 was removed. CDR3 nucleotide sequences shared between donor and recipient were removed because their origin could not be assigned. Alloreactive clones required at least 2-fold expansion over unstimulated cells and minimum CFSE-low frequency of 0.002% (template counts) or 0.001% (read counts). Clones were considered mappable if detected in sequenced pre-transplant spleen, lymph node, or MLR CFSE-low populations of the donor or recipient. The cumulative frequency of alloreactive clones was calculated as a percentage of all sequences, weighted by copy number. In its TCRdb copy, this immuneACCESS table keeps in-frame sequences only and misses some clones. Where compared with another copy, unresolved V genes explain less than half of these, and the others have no known cause. That table gives V, J and clone size, and the DNA gave D and trimming. This sample has under 150,000 clones in its table, and around 94% of those were observed once. The ten biggest clones cover over 0.15% of the sample.

About this clone: Its target antigen remains unknown. No much larger clone exists at a distance of one base, and base qualities are not known.

The time point label corresponds to: cells obtained before transplantation from donor or recipient. CD3+CD4+ and CD3+CD8+ populations were FACS-sorted from unstimulated pre-transplant donor and recipient cells taken from spleen or lymph nodes. The source of this sequence is a human donor who received an intestinal transplant. The specimen comprised unstimulated CD4+ T cells sorted from spleen or lymph node cells, sampled before intestinal transplant.

For the CDR3, the sequence is CASSPTAQPSIQYF. The sequenced DNA is TGTGCCAGCAGCCCCACCGCCCAGCCGTCCATTCAGTACTTC. The rearranged segments are TRBV7-3 and TRBJ2-4, with no confidently assigned D gene. The germline ends are 17 bases apart after V is trimmed by 5 bases and J by 9 bases. For CDR1 and CDR2, the germline V gene lists SGHTA and FQGTGA. The CDR3 has 14 amino acids, counting the end cysteine and phenylalanine. Only the CDR3 DNA stays, 42 bases, in frame from base 1.